The clone carrying this T cell receptor beta chain was detected only a few times. Sample time point: patch test 2, 6 weeks after DPC sensitization. The treatment was: therapeutic diphenylcyclopropenone sensitization with weekly scalp DPC. The authors extracted total RNA from unfractionated whole blood. These data are taken from a study of human T cells and chemical hapten exposure. TCRdb recomputed calls from the RACE reads with MiXCR, one row per CDR3 protein. The sample contains over 65,000 distinct CDR3 sequences, around a tenth of which appear only once. Trimming left V 3 bases short and J 3 bases short, with 15 bases between. The CDR3 is made up of 15 amino acids.

Sequencing was performed on whole blood, taken in connection with sensitization to the hapten diphenylcyclopropenone (DPC). The TCR originated in a man aged 18-30 years with alopecia areata. Some clones in this sample may be carry-over from other donors' samples. This chain uses TRBV12-3 or TRBV12-4 with TRBJ2-7; D may be TRBD1 or TRBD2 (5 bases each). CDR3 protein: CASSFGGVPYYEQYF. The CDR3 DNA reads TGTGCCAGCAGTTTTGGGGGAGTCCCATACTACGAGCAGTACTTC.